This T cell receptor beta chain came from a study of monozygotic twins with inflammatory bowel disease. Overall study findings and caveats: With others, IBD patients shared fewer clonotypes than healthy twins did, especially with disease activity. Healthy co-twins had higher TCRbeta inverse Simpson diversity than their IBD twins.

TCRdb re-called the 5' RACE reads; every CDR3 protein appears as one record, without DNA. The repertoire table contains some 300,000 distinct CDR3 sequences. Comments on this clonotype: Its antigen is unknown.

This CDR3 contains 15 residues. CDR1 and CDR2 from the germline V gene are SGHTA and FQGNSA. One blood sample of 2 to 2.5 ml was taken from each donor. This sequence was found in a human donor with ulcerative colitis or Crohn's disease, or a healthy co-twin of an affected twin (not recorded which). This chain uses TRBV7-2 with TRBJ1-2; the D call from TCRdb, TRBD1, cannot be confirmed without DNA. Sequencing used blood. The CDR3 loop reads CASSPIGTGSGGYTF.